The 5 T cell receptor beta chains listed next were all sequenced from one sample in a study of early T cells in non-severe SARS-CoV-2 infection. TCRdb re-derived calls from the 5' RACE reads in MiXCR, one entry per CDR3 protein. The sample records about 83,000 distinct CDR3 sequences, more than 9% being singletons. The sequences come from whole blood, collected at baseline. The source is an adult who was a healthcare worker with PCR-confirmed SARS-CoV-2 infection or an uninfected control (not recorded which).

This clonotype was picked up many times. This chain connects TRBV30 to TRBJ2-5, with a tentative D call TRBD2 (6 bases). In germline, CDR1 is GTSNPN, CDR2 SVGIG (reference sequence). The V and J ends lost 8 bases and 7 bases respectively, with 23 bases between them. The CDR3 loop spans 14 amino acids. The CDR3 DNA sequence: TGTGCCGGATCCCGGGACTCCCGTGGACGGACCCAGTACTTC. It encodes CAGSRDSRGRTQYF.

This clonotype appeared a few times. CDR3: CASSSPNGQETQYF. The CDR3, as DNA: TGTGCCAGCAGTTCCCCTAACGGACAAGAGACCCAGTACTTC. The rearrangement joins TRBV27 to TRBJ2-5; the D is unclear. Germline loops: CDR1 MNHEY, CDR2 SMNVEV (reference sequence). V gave up 4 bases and J gave up 2 bases, with 11 bases separating them. The CDR3 sequence is 14 residues long.

The chain is built from TRBV7-2 and TRBJ2-7; no clear D. Per germline, CDR1 SGHTA and CDR2 FQGNSA. The V end lost 4 bases, the J end lost 2 bases, and 12 bases lay between the germline ends. This CDR3 comprises 14 residues. The CDR3: CASSSNRAAYEQYF. The CDR3, as DNA: TGTGCCAGCAGCTCCAACCGGGCCGCCTACGAGCAGTACTTC.

This clonotype came up a few times. The chain couples TRBV18 to TRBJ1-5; D remains unclear. This CDR3 contains 15 residues. With 3 bases removed from V and 3 bases from J, the gap between germline ends came to 12 bases. Germline lookup yields CDR1 KGHSH and CDR2 LQKENI. The CDR3 is CASSPAQFPNQPQHF. The CDR3 nucleotides read TGTGCCAGCTCACCTGCACAATTTCCCAATCAGCCCCAGCATTTT.

The sample holds a few counts of this clonotype. The J gene is TRBJ2-3, the V gene TRBV5-1; TRBD2 aligns across 10 bases. Losses at the gene ends were 5 bases for V and 2 bases for J; bases not matched to a gene: 8. This CDR3 is built from 16 residues. CDR1 and CDR2 (germline): SGHRS, YFSETQ. The CDR3 sequence: CASRNKAGGITDTQYF. The CDR3 coding sequence is TGCGCCAGCAGGAATAAAGCGGGAGGGATCACAGATACGCAGTATTTT. The variable domain in full, completed from reference TRBV5-1 and TRBJ2-3, reads KAGVTQTPRYLIKTRGQQVTLSCSPISGHRSVSWYQQTPGQGLQFLFEYFSETQRNKGNFPGRFSGRQFSNSRSEMNVSTLELGDSALYLCASRNKAGGITDTQYFGPGTRLTVL.